These 19 T cell receptor beta chains were sequenced from one sample in a study of CD8+CD57+ T cells in acquired aplastic anemia. Genomic DNA constituted the template upon which TCR beta VDJ and CDR3 profiling was performed. TCRdb recomputed calls from the reads with MiXCR, one row per CDR3 protein. The sample has some 280,000 distinct CDR3 sequences; 56% are singletons. Sequenced sample: sorted CD4+, CD8+, or CD8+CD57+ T cells (not recorded which) from PBMCs. These receptors all come from a human donor with severe aplastic anemia or a healthy control (not recorded which).

This clonotype was seen ten or more times. This chain joins TRBV5-8 and TRBJ2-5, with TRBD1 matching over 9 bases. Germline CDR1 reads SGHTS; CDR2 reads YDEGEE. V lost 4 bases and J lost 3; bases outside the gene matches: 4. The CDR3 contains 14 residues. Here the CDR3 reads CASSARDREETQYF. CDR3 DNA sequence: TGTGCCAGCAGCGCCCGGGACAGGGAAGAGACCCAGTACTTC.

This clonotype was recorded at least ten times. V gene TRBV9 combines with J gene TRBJ2-7; 11 nucleotides match TRBD2. This CDR3 comprises 15 residues. Germline-derived CDR1 and CDR2 are SGDLS and YYNGEE. V was pared by 0 bases and J by 4 bases, with 3 bases of the junction left unmatched. CDR3 residues: CASSVAGTSGYEQYF. CDR3 nucleotides: TGTGCCAGCAGCGTAGCGGGGACTAGCGGTTACGAGCAGTACTTC.

This clonotype showed up many times. The J gene is TRBJ2-2, the V gene TRBV4-3, with 7 nucleotides matching TRBD1. V dropped 4 bases and J dropped 0; count of bases not matched to a gene: 8. This CDR3 spans 17 amino acids. CDR1 LGHNA and CDR2 YSLEER come from the germline V gene. CDR3 in amino acids: CASSPSLGQANTGELFF. CDR3 nucleotide sequence: TGCGCCAGCAGCCCCTCGTTAGGACAGGCGAACACCGGGGAGCTGTTTTTT.

This chain joins TRBV20-1 and TRBJ2-2; no firm D call. In germline, CDR1 is DFQATT, CDR2 SNEGSKA (reference sequence). The CDR3 is made up of 11 amino acids. The V and J ends lost 6 bases and 5 bases respectively, with 7 bases between them. The CDR3 DNA reads TGCAGTGCCCAGAGAACCGGGGAGCTGTTTTTT. Residues: CSAQRTGELFF.

This clonotype was observed at least ten times. This rearrangement joins TRBV10-3 to TRBJ2-3, with D possibly being TRBD1 (5 bases). Trimming stripped 6 bases from V and 3 bases from J, with 19 bases between. Germline V lookup: CDR1 ENHRY, CDR2 SYGVKD. CDR3 length: 16 residues. The CDR3 bases are TGTGCCATCAGCGATGGACAAGAACTCACGACAGATACGCAGTATTTT. This sequence encodes CAISDGQELTTDTQYF.

The table lists this clonotype with a count of one. The chain carries TRBV5-1 and TRBJ2-7; 9 nucleotides align to TRBD2. The CDR3 has 15 amino acids. Trimming removed 7 bases from V and 0 bases from J; junction bases left unmatched: 8. The germline V gene has CDR1 SGHRS and CDR2 YFSETQ. CDR3: CASSLGAGGSYEQYF. The CDR3 coding sequence is TGCGCCAGCTCTCTCGGAGCGGGAGGCTCCTACGAGCAGTACTTC.

The rearrangement joins TRBV6-6 to TRBJ2-5; TRBD1 might be the D (6 bases). Trimming removed 0 bases at V and 3 bases at J, with 11 bases between. The CDR3 runs 15 residues. CDR1 and CDR2 from the germline V gene are MNHNY and SVGAGI (reference sequence). Here the CDR3 reads CASSYSGQHKETQYF. In nucleotides, the CDR3 is TGTGCCAGCAGTTACTCCGGACAGCACAAAGAGACCCAGTACTTC.

This clonotype showed up just once. This chain links TRBV19 with TRBJ2-3, with 7 bases aligning to TRBD1. Looked up from germline, CDR1 is LNHDA and CDR2 is SQIVND (reference sequence). The length of the CDR3 is 12 residues. V gave up 3 bases and J gave up 11 bases; unmatched junction bases: 5. The CDR3, as DNA: TGTGCCAGTAGTATCTCATCAGGGGGGCAGTATTTT. Residues: CASSISSGGQYF.

The V call is TRBV3-1, the J call TRBJ1-2, with D hard to call. V lost 6 bases, J lost 0 bases, and 11 bases lay in between. The V gene's germline CDR1 is LGHDT and CDR2 YNNKEL (reference sequence). The CDR3 has 14 residues. This CDR3 is CASRQTLANYGYTF. The DNA of the CDR3 is TGTGCCAGCAGACAGACGTTAGCTAACTATGGCTACACCTTC.

In its sample, this clonotype was seen a few times. The J gene is TRBJ1-1, the V gene TRBV9, with 7 bases matching TRBD1. The junction had 4 bases not matched to a gene; V was cut back by 0 bases and J by 5 bases. Germline V gene data show CDR1 as SGDLS and CDR2 as YYNGEE. The CDR3 length is 14 residues. The CDR3 nucleotides read TGTGCCAGCAGCGTAGACACAGGGGTAACTGAAGCTTTCTTT. Amino acid sequence: CASSVDTGVTEAFF.

This clonotype was detected many times. Here the CDR3 DNA reads TGTGCCAGCAGCGTAGGTTTGTCTAACCACTATGGCTACACCTTC. Its protein product is CASSVGLSNHYGYTF. This chain joins TRBV9 and TRBJ1-2; D is ambiguous. Trimming took 0 bases from V and 3 from J, leaving 12 bases between them. Germline V gene sequence: CDR1 SGDLS, CDR2 YYNGEE. The CDR3 contains 15 residues.

The chain employs TRBV15 and TRBJ2-7, with a tentative D call TRBD2 (6 bases). CDR1 LNHNV and CDR2 YYDKDF come from the germline V gene (reference sequence). V was shortened by 0 bases and J by 6 bases, with 21 bases between the two germline ends. The CDR3 extends over 17 amino acids. CDR3 DNA: TGTGCCACCAGCAGAGATAAATCGAGGGTCGGAGGGAGCGAGCAGTACTTC. Protein product: CATSRDKSRVGGSEQYF. The complete variable domain, with remaining parts taken from reference TRBV15 and TRBJ2-7, reads DAMVIQNPRYQVTQFGKPVTLSCSQTLNHNVMYWYQQKSSQAPKLLFHYYDKDFNNEADTPDNFQSRRPNTSFCFLDIRSPGLGDTAMYLCATSRDKSRVGGSEQYFGPGTRLTVT.

The sample holds many counts of this clonotype. The chain has TRBV3-1 and TRBJ1-3; D gene unclear. This CDR3 comprises 16 residues. Germline assignment: CDR1 LGHDT and CDR2 YNNKEL (reference sequence). Trimming left V 0 bases short and J 4 bases short, with 13 bases between. CDR3 protein: CASSQDRGLGGNTIYF. The CDR3 DNA follows: TGTGCCAGCAGCCAAGATAGAGGGTTGGGCGGAAACACCATATATTTT.

This clonotype has a count of ten or more. The CDR3 nucleotides are TGCAGCGTTGAAGGTGTTGGCGGAATAAACTCCTACGAGCAGTACTTC. This encodes CSVEGVGGINSYEQYF. V usage is TRBV29-1 and J usage is TRBJ2-7; D uncertain. CDR1 and CDR2 from the germline V gene are SQVTM and ANQGSEA. V was pared by 1 base and J by 0 bases, with 16 bases between. CDR3 size: 16 residues.

The chain recombines TRBV20-1 with TRBJ1-6, with 8 bases that match TRBD1. V lost 7 bases to trimming and J lost 9 bases; unmatched junction nucleotides: 5. Germline-derived CDR1 and CDR2 are DFQATT and SNEGSKA (reference sequence). This CDR3 is 12 amino acids long. This chain's CDR3 is CSDRQGTSPLHF. The DNA for the CDR3 is TGCAGTGACAGACAGGGGACTTCACCCCTCCACTTT.

The rearrangement joins TRBV19 to TRBJ2-1, with TRBD2 identical over 12 bases. In germline, CDR1 is LNHDA, CDR2 SQIVND (reference sequence). V was pared by 5 bases and J by 0 bases, with 8 bases of the junction left unmatched. The CDR3 is made up of 18 amino acids. In DNA form, the CDR3 reads TGTGCCAGTAGTCTTACTAGCGGGAGGCCCAGCTCCTACAATGAGCAGTTCTTC. This codes for CASSLTSGRPSSYNEQFF.

This clonotype came up many times. J is TRBJ2-3 and V is TRBV20-1; 12 bases align to TRBD2. The V and J ends lost 2 bases and 1 base, in that order; junction bases with no gene match: 4. Germline lookup yields CDR1 DFQATT and CDR2 SNEGSKA (reference sequence). This CDR3 has 16 residues. For the CDR3, the DNA is TGCAGTGCTAGACGTCTAGCGGGGGGGGGCACAGATACGCAGTATTTT. Its translation: CSARRLAGGGTDTQYF.

This rearrangement joins TRBV5-1 to TRBJ1-2; tentative D call: TRBD1 (6 bases). This CDR3 comprises 13 residues. V lost 1 base, J lost 8 bases, and 12 bases lay in between. CDR1 and CDR2 (germline): SGHRS, YFSETQ. The CDR3: CASSLTGKEGYTF. DNA of the CDR3: TGCGCCAGCAGCTTGACAGGGAAGGAGGGCTACACCTTC.

This clonotype has a count of ten or more. The J gene is TRBJ1-4, the V gene TRBV20-1; possibly TRBD1 for D (5 bases). The V gene's germline CDR1 is DFQATT and CDR2 SNEGSKA (reference sequence). CDR3 length: 11 residues. V was cut by 5 bases and J by 7 bases, with 8 bases left in between. The CDR3 reads CSARGVEKLFF. The CDR3 region has the DNA TGCAGTGCTCGAGGGGTTGAAAAACTGTTTTTT.